Here is one T cell receptor (beta chain) with its context. Its antigen is as yet unknown. The data originate from a study of cytomegalovirus exposure and HLA in healthy donors. General study results and limits: Three chains linked to CMV were shown in vitro to be specific for CMV antigens. A likely sequencing artifact accounted for one observed cluster of highly shared sequence variants. Highest at DRB1 and lowest at HLA-C, TCR association rates differed among HLA loci in a later analysis.

The PCR used 60 Vbeta and 13 Jbeta primers. TCRdb's table, derived via immunoSEQ multiplex PCR, lists solely in-frame clones and lacks some. The sample includes approximately 220,000 clones, about three quarters of them seen just once. The germline CDR1 and CDR2 sequences are KGHSH and LQKENI. Trimming took off 3 bases at V and 1 base at J, with 10 bases between the two ends. CDR3 size: 15 residues. The source is a male donor in good health and CMV-seronegative. Input material: PBMCs. The genes are TRBV18 and TRBJ1-3, with D uncertain. The chain's CDR3 is CASSPGRESGNTIYF. DNA of the CDR3: TGTGCCAGCTCACCTGGGCGGGAATCTGGAAACACCATATATTTT.